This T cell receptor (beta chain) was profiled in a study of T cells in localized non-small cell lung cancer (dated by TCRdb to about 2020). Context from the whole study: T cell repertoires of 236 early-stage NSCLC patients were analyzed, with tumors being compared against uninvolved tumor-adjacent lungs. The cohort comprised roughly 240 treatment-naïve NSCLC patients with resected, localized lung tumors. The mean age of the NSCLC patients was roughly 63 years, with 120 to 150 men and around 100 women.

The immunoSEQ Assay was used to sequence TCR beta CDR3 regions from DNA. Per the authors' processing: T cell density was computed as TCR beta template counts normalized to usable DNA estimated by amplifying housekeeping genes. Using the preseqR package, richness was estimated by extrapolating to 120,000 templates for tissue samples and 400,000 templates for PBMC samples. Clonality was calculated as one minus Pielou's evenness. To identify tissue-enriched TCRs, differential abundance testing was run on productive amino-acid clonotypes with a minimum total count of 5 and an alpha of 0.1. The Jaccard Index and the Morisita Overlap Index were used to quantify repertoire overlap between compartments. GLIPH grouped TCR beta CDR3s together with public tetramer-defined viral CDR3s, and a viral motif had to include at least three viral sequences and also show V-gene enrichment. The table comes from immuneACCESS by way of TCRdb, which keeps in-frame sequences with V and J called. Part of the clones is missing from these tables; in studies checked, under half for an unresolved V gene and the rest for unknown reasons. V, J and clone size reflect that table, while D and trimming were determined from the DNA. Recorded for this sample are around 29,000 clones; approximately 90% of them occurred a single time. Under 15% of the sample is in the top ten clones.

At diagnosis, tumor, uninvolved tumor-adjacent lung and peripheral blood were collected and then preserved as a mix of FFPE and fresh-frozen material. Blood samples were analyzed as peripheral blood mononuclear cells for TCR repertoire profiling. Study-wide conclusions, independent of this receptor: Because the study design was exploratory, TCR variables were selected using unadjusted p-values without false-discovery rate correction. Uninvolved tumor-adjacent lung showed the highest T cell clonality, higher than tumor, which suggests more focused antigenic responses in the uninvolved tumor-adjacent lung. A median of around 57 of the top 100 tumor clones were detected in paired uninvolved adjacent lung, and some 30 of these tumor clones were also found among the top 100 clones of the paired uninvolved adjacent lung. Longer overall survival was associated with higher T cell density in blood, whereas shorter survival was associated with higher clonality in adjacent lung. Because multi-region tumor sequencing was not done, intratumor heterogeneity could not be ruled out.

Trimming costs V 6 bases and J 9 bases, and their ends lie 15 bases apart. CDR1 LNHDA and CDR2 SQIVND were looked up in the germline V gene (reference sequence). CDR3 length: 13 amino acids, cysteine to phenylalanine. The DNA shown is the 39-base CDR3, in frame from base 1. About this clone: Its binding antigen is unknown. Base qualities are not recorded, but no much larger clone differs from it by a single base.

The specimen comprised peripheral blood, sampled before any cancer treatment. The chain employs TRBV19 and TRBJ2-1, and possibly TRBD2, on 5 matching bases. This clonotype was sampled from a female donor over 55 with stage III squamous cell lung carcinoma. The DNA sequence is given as TGTGCCAGTAGAACCCACATTCGGGGTGAGCAGTTCTTC. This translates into CASRTHIRGEQFF. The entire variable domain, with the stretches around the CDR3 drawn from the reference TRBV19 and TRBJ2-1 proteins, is DGGITQSPKYLFRKEGQNVTLSCEQNLNHDAMYWYRQDPGQGLRLIYYSQIVNDFQKGDIAEGYSVSREKKESFPLTVTSAQKNPTAFYLCASRTHIRGEQFFGPGTRLTVL.